This T cell receptor (beta chain) was profiled in a study of control samples from healthy donors and cancer patients. The method was immunoSEQ multiplex PCR; TCRdb's version includes in-frame clones alone and lacks a portion of them. Of approximately 140,000 clones listed, 94% are singletons. This CDR3 has 14 amino acids. V dropped 7 bases and J dropped 4 bases, with 14 bases sitting between them. Germline V CDR1 and CDR2: MDHEN, SYDVKM. This clonotype originated in a man aged 35 to 55 in good health. Sequenced input: blood. The chain has TRBV28 and TRBJ1-3; D is possibly TRBD1 (5 bases). The CDR3 here is CASTGRGTGNTIYF. The CDR3 region has the DNA TGTGCCAGCACCGGGCGGGGGACCGGAAACACCATATATTTT.